This T cell receptor beta chain was retrieved from a study of T cells in localized non-small cell lung cancer (dated by TCRdb to the early 2020s). Study-wide context: The study analyzed T cell repertoires of 200 to 250 early-stage NSCLC patients, comparing tumors and uninvolved tumor-adjacent lungs. The cohort comprised approximately 240 treatment-naïve NSCLC patients with resected, localized lung tumors. NSCLC patients had a mean age of around 61 years, and about 140 were male and about 110 female. On the study overall, not on this receptor specifically: Because the study design was exploratory, TCR variables were selected using unadjusted p-values without false-discovery rate correction. Because multi-region tumor sequencing was not done, intratumor heterogeneity could not be ruled out. Higher blood T cell density associated with longer overall survival, while higher adjacent-lung clonality associated with shorter survival. Uninvolved tumor-adjacent lung showed the highest T cell clonality, higher than tumor, which suggests more focused antigenic responses in the uninvolved tumor-adjacent lung. Of the top 100 tumor clones, a median of roughly 56 were detected in paired uninvolved adjacent lung; some 28 were also among that lung's top 100.

The germline V gene encodes CDR1 SGHDN and CDR2 FVKESK. The CDR3, from cysteine to phenylalanine, totals 14 residues. The DNA shown is the 42-base CDR3, in frame from base 1. At the junction V is shortened by 4 bases and J by 10 bases, with 17 bases in between. At diagnosis, tumor, uninvolved tumor-adjacent lung and peripheral blood were collected and then preserved as a mix of FFPE and fresh-frozen material. For TCR repertoire profiling, blood samples were analyzed as peripheral blood mononuclear cells. The immunoSEQ Assay was used to sequence TCR beta CDR3 regions from DNA. The study's processing was this. To compute T cell density, TCR beta template counts were normalized to usable DNA, which was estimated by amplifying housekeeping genes. Richness was estimated using the preseqR package, with extrapolation to 400,000 templates for PBMC samples and to 120,000 templates for tissue samples. Clonality was calculated as one minus Pielou's evenness. To identify tissue-enriched TCRs, differential abundance testing was run on productive amino-acid clonotypes with a minimum total count of 5 and an alpha of 0.1. The Jaccard Index and the Morisita Overlap Index were used to measure how much the repertoires overlapped between compartments. GLIPH grouped TCR beta CDR3s together with public tetramer-defined viral CDR3s, and a viral motif had to include at least three viral sequences and show V-gene enrichment. TCRdb provides this immuneACCESS table in a form limited to in-frame rearrangements. Some clones are lacking; in checked studies, under half of them reflect an unresolved V gene, and why the rest are absent is not known. V and J calls plus clone size are reproduced from that table; the DNA served to infer D and trimming. This sample is represented by tens of thousands of clones; around 90% of them were singletons. The ten largest account for less than 25% of the sample.

Worth noting for this clone: The specificity of this receptor is unknown. No base quality information exists; no much larger clone differs at one position.

This clonotype was sampled from a man aged 35 to 69 with stage I squamous cell lung carcinoma. Sequenced material: peripheral blood, taken before any cancer treatment. This chain is built from TRBV14 and TRBJ2-4, with the D gene not confidently named. The CDR3: CASSPPGPPFIQYF. The nucleotides read TGTGCCAGCAGCCCCCCCGGGCCACCGTTTATTCAGTACTTC.